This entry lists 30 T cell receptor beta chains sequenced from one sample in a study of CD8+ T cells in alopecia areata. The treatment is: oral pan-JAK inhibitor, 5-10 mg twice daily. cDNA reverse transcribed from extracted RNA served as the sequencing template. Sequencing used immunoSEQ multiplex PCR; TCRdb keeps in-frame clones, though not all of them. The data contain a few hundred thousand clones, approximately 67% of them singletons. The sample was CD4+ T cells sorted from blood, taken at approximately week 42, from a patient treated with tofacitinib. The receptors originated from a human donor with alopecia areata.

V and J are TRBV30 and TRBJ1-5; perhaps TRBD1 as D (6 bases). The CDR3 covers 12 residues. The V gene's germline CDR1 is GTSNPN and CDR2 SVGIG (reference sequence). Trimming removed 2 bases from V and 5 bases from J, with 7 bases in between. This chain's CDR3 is CAWSRGDQPQHF. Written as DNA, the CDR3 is TGTGCCTGGAGTAGGGGGGATCAGCCCCAGCATTTT.

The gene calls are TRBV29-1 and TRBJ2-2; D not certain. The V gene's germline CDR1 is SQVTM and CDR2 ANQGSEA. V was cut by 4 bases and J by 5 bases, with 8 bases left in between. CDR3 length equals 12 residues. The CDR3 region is CSVVDLTGELFF. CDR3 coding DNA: TGCAGCGTTGTGGACCTTACCGGGGAGCTGTTTTTT.

CDR3 region: CASSVEIAADTQYF. The DNA for the CDR3 is TGTGCCAGCAGCGTAGAAATAGCTGCAGATACGCAGTATTTT. This chain uses TRBV9 with TRBJ2-3; D remains ambiguous. Germline V lookup: CDR1 SGDLS, CDR2 YYNGEE. V was shortened by 0 bases and J by 4 bases, with 9 bases between the two germline ends. There are 14 residues in the CDR3.

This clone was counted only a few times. CDR3: CASSRGGANEKLFF. The CDR3 DNA follows: TGTGCCAGCAGTCGCGGGGGCGCGAATGAAAAACTGTTTTTT. V and J are TRBV27 and TRBJ1-4, with TRBD1 as a possible D gene (6 bases). The CDR3 has 14 amino acids. V was trimmed by 5 bases and J by 5 bases, leaving 12 bases between them. Germline V CDR1 and CDR2: MNHEY, SMNVEV (reference sequence).

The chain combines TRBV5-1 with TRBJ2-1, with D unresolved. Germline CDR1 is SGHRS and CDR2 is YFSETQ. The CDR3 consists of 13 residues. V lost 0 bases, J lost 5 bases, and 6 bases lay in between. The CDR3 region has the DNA TGCGCCAGCAGCTTGGCGACGGACAATGAGCAGTTCTTC. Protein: CASSLATDNEQFF.

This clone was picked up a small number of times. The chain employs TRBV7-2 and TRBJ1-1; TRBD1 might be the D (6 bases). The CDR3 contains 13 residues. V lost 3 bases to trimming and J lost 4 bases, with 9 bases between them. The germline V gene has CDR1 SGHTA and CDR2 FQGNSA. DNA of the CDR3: TGTGCCAGCAGCTTCGACAGGAGCACTGAAGCTTTCTTT. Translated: CASSFDRSTEAFF.

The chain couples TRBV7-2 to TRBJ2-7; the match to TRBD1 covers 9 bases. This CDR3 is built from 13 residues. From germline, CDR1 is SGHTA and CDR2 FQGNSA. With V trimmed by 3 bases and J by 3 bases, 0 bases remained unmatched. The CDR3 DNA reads TGTGCCAGCAGCTTGACAGGGGGCTACGAGCAGTACTTC. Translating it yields CASSLTGGYEQYF. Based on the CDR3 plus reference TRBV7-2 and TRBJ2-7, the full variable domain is GAGVSQSPSNKVTEKGKDVELRCDPISGHTALYWYRQSLGQGLEFLIYFQGNSAPDKSGLPSDRFSAERTGGSVSTLTIQRTQQEDSAVYLCASSLTGGYEQYFGPGTRLTVT.

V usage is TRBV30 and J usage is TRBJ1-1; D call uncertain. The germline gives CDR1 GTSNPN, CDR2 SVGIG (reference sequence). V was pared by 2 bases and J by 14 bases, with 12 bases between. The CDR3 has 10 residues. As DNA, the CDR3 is TGTGCCTGGAGTAACGTCTTTCCCTTCTTT. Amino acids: CAWSNVFPFF.

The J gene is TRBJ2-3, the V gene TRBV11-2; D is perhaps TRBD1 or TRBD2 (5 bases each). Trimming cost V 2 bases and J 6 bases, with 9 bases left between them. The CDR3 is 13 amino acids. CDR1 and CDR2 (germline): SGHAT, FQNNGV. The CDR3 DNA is TGTGCCAGCAGCTTAAGAGAGGGGGATACGCAGTATTTT. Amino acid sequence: CASSLREGDTQYF.

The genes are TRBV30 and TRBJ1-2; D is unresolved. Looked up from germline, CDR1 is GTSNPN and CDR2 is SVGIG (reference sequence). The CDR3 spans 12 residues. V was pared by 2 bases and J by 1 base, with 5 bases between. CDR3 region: CAWSNFNYGYTF. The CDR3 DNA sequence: TGTGCCTGGAGTAACTTTAACTATGGCTACACCTTC.

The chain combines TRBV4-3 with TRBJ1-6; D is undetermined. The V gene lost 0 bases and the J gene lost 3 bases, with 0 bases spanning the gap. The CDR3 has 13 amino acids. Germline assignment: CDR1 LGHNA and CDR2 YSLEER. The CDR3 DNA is TGCGCCAGCAGCCAAGACTATAATTCACCCCTCCACTTT. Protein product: CASSQDYNSPLHF.

DNA of the CDR3: TGTGCCAGCAGTTACTCGGTTCCGCACACAGATACGCAGTATTTT. Translated, it gives CASSYSVPHTDTQYF. This rearrangement joins TRBV6-6 to TRBJ2-3; D gene uncertain. The germline V gene encodes CDR1 MNHNY and CDR2 SVGAGI (reference sequence). The CDR3 length is 15 residues. V was shortened by 0 bases and J by 2 bases, with 9 bases between the two germline ends.

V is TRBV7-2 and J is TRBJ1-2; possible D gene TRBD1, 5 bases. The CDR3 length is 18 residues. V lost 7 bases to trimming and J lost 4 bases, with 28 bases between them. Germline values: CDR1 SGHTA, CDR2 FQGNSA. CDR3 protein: CASTHPVGHPGASYGYTF. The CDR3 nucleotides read TGTGCCAGCACTCACCCCGTGGGGCATCCGGGCGCTTCCTATGGCTACACCTTC.

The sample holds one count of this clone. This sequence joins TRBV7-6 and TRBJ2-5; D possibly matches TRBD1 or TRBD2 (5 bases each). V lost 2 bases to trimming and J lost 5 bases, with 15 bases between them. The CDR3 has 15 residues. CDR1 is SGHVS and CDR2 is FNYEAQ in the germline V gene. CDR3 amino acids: CASSLTLGGGETQYF. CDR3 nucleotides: TGTGCCAGCAGCTTAACCCTTGGGGGTGGCGAGACCCAGTACTTC.

The CDR3 loop is CASSAGLYGYTF. In DNA form, the CDR3 reads TGTGCCAGCAGCGCAGGACTATATGGCTACACCTTC. The chain employs TRBV9 and TRBJ1-2, with unresolved D. The ends were cut back, 3 bases at V and 5 bases at J, with 8 bases in the middle. This CDR3 has 12 residues. From germline, CDR1 is SGDLS and CDR2 YYNGEE.

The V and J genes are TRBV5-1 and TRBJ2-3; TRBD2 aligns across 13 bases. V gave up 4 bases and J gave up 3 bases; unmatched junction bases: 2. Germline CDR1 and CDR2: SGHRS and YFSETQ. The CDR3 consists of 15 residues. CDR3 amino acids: CASSPGLAGTDTQYF. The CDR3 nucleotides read TGCGCCAGCAGCCCGGGACTAGCGGGAACAGATACGCAGTATTTT.

CDR3 in amino acids: CASSAQAGTEAFF. CDR3 DNA sequence: TGTGCCAGCAGTGCGCAGGCAGGCACTGAAGCTTTCTTT. This rearrangement joins TRBV6-1 to TRBJ1-1, with unresolved D. CDR1 and CDR2 from the germline V gene are MNHNS and SASEGT. Trimming removed 4 bases at V and 4 bases at J, with 10 bases between. The CDR3 consists of 13 residues.

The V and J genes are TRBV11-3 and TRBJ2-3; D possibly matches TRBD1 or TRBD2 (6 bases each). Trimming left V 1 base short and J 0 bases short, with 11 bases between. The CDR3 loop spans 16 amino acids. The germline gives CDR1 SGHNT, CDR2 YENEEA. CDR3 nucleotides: TGTGCCAGCAGCTTAGCCGGGGGCACTAGCACAGATACGCAGTATTTT. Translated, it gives CASSLAGGTSTDTQYF.

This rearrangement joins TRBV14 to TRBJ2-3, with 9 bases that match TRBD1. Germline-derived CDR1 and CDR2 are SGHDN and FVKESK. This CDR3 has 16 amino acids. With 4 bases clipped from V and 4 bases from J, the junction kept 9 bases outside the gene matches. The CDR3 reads CASSLTGTGFADTQYF. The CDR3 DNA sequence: TGTGCCAGCAGCCTAACCGGGACAGGGTTCGCAGATACGCAGTATTTT.

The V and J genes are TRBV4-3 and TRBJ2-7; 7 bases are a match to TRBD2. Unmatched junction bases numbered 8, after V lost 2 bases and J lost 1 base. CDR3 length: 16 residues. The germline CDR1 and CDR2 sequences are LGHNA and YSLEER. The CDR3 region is CASSQFFGGSSYEQYF. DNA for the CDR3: TGCGCCAGCAGCCAATTCTTCGGGGGGTCATCCTACGAGCAGTACTTC.

The chain's CDR3 is CSASSGYEQYF. DNA for the CDR3: TGCAGTGCTAGTTCGGGCTACGAGCAGTACTTC. The chain employs TRBV20-1 and TRBJ2-7, with D hard to call. This CDR3 comprises 11 residues. Germline V gene lookup returns CDR1 DFQATT and CDR2 SNEGSKA (reference sequence). The germline V and J ends were trimmed by 3 bases and 3 bases, with 6 bases remaining between them.

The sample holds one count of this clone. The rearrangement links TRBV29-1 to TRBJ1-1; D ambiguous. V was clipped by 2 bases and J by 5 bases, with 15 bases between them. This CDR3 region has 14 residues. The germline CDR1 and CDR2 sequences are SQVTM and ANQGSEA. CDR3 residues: CSVELDRGRTEAFF. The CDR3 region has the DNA TGCAGCGTTGAATTGGATCGCGGGAGGACTGAAGCTTTCTTT. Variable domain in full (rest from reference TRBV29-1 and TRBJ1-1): SAVISQKPSRDICQRGTSLTIQCQVDSQVTMMFWYRQQPGQSLTLIATANQGSEATYESGFVIDKFPISRPNLTFSTLTVSNMSPEDSSIYLCSVELDRGRTEAFFGQGTRLTVV.

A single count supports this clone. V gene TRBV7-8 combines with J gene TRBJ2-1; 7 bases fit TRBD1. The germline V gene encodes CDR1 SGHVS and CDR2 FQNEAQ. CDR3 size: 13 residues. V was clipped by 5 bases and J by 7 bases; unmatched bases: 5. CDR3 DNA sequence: TGTGCCAGCAGCCCCGGGACAGCTAATGAGCAGTTCTTC. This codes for CASSPGTANEQFF.

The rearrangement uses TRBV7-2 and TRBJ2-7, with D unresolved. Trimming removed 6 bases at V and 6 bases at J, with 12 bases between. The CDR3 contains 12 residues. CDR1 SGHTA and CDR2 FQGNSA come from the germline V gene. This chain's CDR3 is CASSPGVLEQYF. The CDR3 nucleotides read TGTGCCAGCAGTCCCGGTGTTCTCGAGCAGTACTTC.

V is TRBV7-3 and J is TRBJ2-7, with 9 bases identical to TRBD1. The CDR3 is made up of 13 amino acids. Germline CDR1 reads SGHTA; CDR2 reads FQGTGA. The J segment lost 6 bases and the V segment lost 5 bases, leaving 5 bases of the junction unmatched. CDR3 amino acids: CASSTDRGSEQYF. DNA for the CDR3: TGTGCCAGCAGCACCGACAGGGGGAGCGAGCAGTACTTC.

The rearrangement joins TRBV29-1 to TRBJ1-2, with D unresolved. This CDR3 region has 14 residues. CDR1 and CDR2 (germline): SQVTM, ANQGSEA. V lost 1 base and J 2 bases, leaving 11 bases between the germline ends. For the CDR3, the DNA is TGCAGCGTTGAAGTGGCAGAAATAAACTATGGCTACACCTTC. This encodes CSVEVAEINYGYTF.

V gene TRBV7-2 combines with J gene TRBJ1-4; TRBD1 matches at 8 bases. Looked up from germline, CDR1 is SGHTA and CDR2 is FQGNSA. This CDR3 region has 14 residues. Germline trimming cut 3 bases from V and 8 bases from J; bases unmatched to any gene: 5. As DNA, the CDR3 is TGTGCCAGCAGCTTCCAGGGGGCGGGAGAAAAACTGTTTTTT. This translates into CASSFQGAGEKLFF.

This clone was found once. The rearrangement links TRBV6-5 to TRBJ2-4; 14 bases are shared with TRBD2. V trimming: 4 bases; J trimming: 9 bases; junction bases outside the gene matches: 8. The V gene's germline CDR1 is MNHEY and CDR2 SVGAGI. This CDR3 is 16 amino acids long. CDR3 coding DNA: TGTGCCAGCAGTTCATGGACTAGCGGGGGGCAGGGCATTCAGTACTTC. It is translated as CASSSWTSGGQGIQYF.

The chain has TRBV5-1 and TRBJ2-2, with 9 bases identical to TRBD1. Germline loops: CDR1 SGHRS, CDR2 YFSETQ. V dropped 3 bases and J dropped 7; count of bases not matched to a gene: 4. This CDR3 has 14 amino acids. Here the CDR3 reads CASSSGQGGGELFF. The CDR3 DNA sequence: TGCGCCAGCAGCTCGGGACAGGGCGGCGGGGAGCTGTTTTTT.

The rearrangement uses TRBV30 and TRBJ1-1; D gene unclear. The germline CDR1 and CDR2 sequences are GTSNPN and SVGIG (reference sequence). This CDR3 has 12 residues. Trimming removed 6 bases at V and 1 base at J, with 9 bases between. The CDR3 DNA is TGTGCCTGTTCCCGATCGAACACTGAAGCTTTCTTT. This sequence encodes CACSRSNTEAFF.